Shown below are 28 T cell receptor beta chains from a single sample sequenced in a study of blood T cells in healthy people across ages. For the second PCR, which ran for 7 to 11 cycles, a sample-barcoded 5' primer and a J-beta primer mix were used. Via MiXCR, TCRdb re-called the 5' RACE reads, giving one row per CDR3 protein. Counted here are hundreds of thousands of distinct CDR3 sequences, around 45% occurring once; the ten biggest clones make up roughly a fifth. Sequencing was carried out using blood. All receptors come from a man in his fifties or sixties in good health.

This sequence joins TRBV10-1 and TRBJ2-1; possibly TRBD2 for D (5 bases). The CDR3 extends over 16 amino acids. Germline V CDR1 and CDR2: WNHNN, SYGVQD (reference sequence). V was trimmed by 5 bases and J by 0 bases, leaving 14 bases between them. CDR3 sequence: CASSTRTFSSYNEQFF. CDR3 sequence (DNA): TGCGCCAGCAGTACCCGGACTTTCAGCTCCTACAATGAGCAGTTCTTC.

A few counts support this clonotype. The rearrangement joins TRBV6-4 to TRBJ2-3, with a tentative D call TRBD1 (6 bases). Between the trimmed V and J ends, which lost 5 bases and 8 bases, there was a span of 14 bases. Per germline, CDR1 MRHNA and CDR2 SNTAGT. The CDR3 loop spans 13 amino acids. CDR3 in DNA: TGTGCCAGCAGTCGACAGGACTCCGGTACGCAGTATTTT. It specifies CASSRQDSGTQYF.

Details on this clonotype: The germline gene is not matched at one end of the junction; a read error may be the cause. V and J are TRBV10-3 and TRBJ2-3, with D possibly matching TRBD1 (7 bases). This CDR3 is built from 15 residues. Germline CDR1 reads ENHRY; CDR2 reads SYGVKD. The CDR3 DNA is TGTGCCATCAGTGATACAGGGGAGGTGACAGATACGCAGTCTTTT. Residues: CAISDTGEVTDTQSF.

This clonotype came up a few times. The V and J genes are TRBV18 and TRBJ2-5, with D tentatively TRBD1 (5 bases). Germline V gives CDR1 KGHSH, CDR2 LQKENI. The CDR3 consists of 15 residues. V was shortened by 3 bases and J by 2 bases, with 13 bases between the two germline ends. DNA for the CDR3: TGTGCCAGCTCACCGAGGCAGGGTGGGCAAGAGACCCAGTACTTC. This sequence encodes CASSPRQGGQETQYF. Full variable domain (rest looked up from reference TRBV18 and TRBJ2-5): NAGVMQNPRHLVRRRGQEARLRCSPMKGHSHVYWYRQLPEEGLKFMVYLQKENIIDESGMPKERFSAEFPKEGPSILRIQQVVRGDSAAYFCASSPRQGGQETQYFGPGTRLLVL.

The sample holds many counts of this clonotype. The rearrangement joins TRBV5-1 to TRBJ2-3; 8 bases align to TRBD2. Germline CDR1 SGHRS, CDR2 YFSETQ. Trimming cost V 2 bases and J 1 base; bases outside gene matches: 0. The CDR3 contains 14 residues. DNA for the CDR3: TGCGCCAGCAGCTTTAGCGGGGGCACAGATACGCAGTATTTT. This translates into CASSFSGGTDTQYF. The full variable domain, completed using reference TRBV5-1 and TRBJ2-3, is KAGVTQTPRYLIKTRGQQVTLSCSPISGHRSVSWYQQTPGQGLQFLFEYFSETQRNKGNFPGRFSGRQFSNSRSEMNVSTLELGDSALYLCASSFSGGTDTQYFGPGTRLTVL.

This clonotype was observed a handful of times. This chain connects TRBV29-1 to TRBJ2-3; 15 nucleotides agree with TRBD2. The CDR3 is 15 amino acids. V trimming: 2 bases; J trimming: 11 bases; junction bases outside the gene matches: 8. Looked up from germline, CDR1 is SQVTM and CDR2 is ANQGSEA. The CDR3 DNA is TGCAGCGTTGAAAAGGGACTAGCGGGGGGAAAGTTGCAGTATTTT. It specifies CSVEKGLAGGKLQYF.

The V and J genes are TRBV6-5 and TRBJ2-1; 10 bases line up with TRBD2. The ends lost 6 bases at V and 4 bases at J; junction bases unmatched: 18. The CDR3 length is 19 residues. Germline V lookup: CDR1 MNHEY, CDR2 SVGAGI. CDR3 DNA sequence: TGTGCCAGCAGCTTACAGGCTACTAGCGGGGCCACGCGGTACAATGAGCAGTTCTTC. This sequence encodes CASSLQATSGATRYNEQFF.

The J gene is TRBJ1-5, the V gene TRBV7-2; no reliable D call. Germline-derived CDR1 and CDR2 are SGHTA and FQGNSA. V shed 1 base and J shed 4 bases, with 11 bases lying between them. The CDR3 length is 15 residues. CDR3 loop: CTSSLVSLHNQPQHF. CDR3 coding DNA: TGTACCAGCAGCTTAGTAAGCCTGCATAATCAGCCCCAGCATTTT.

There are a few counts of this clonotype. The chain is built from TRBV9 and TRBJ2-7; D gene ambiguous. This CDR3 is 14 amino acids long. The V end was cut by 0 bases, the J end by 2 bases, with 9 bases between. The germline V gene has CDR1 SGDLS and CDR2 YYNGEE. CDR3 amino acids: CASSVDHGTYEQYF. The CDR3 DNA follows: TGTGCCAGCAGCGTAGATCACGGCACCTACGAGCAGTACTTC.

This clonotype was counted a few times. This clone may be a read error of a much larger clone one base away. The V call is TRBV20-1, the J call TRBJ2-1; tentative D call: TRBD2 (5 bases). The CDR3 length is 11 residues. Germline V gene data show CDR1 as DFQATT and CDR2 as SNEGSKA (reference sequence). With 7 bases removed from V and 10 bases from J, the gap between germline ends came to 14 bases. The CDR3 nucleotides read TGCAGTGTAAAGGACTCCTACGAGCAGTTCTTC. This translates into CSVKDSYEQFF.

This chain's CDR3 is CASRRTGTSGINEQFF. The CDR3 coding sequence is TGTGCCAGCAGACGTACCGGGACTAGCGGGATAAATGAGCAGTTCTTC. The chain has TRBV6-2 or TRBV6-3 and TRBJ2-1; 13 positions agree with TRBD2. Germline CDR1 and CDR2: MNHEY and SVGEGT. CDR3 length equals 16 residues. Trimming took 6 bases from V and 7 from J; bases not matched to a gene: 9.

A word on this clonotype: With a much larger clone just one base away, this may be a read error. The chain carries TRBV19 and TRBJ1-5; D unresolved. Germline lookup yields CDR1 LNHDA and CDR2 SQIVND (reference sequence). The CDR3 length is 15 residues. V was shortened by 2 bases and J by 2 bases, with 10 bases between the two germline ends. This CDR3 is CASSICGSGNQPQHF. In DNA, the CDR3 is TGTGCCAGTAGTATATGCGGGAGTGGCAATCAGCCCCAGCATTTT.

This clonotype was seen a handful of times. The chain carries TRBV6-5 and TRBJ2-6, with a possible D match to TRBD1 (6 bases). The CDR3 length is 18 residues. V lost 2 bases, J lost 2 bases, and 16 bases lay in between. Germline lookup yields CDR1 MNHEY and CDR2 SVGAGI. CDR3 in amino acids: CASSYPRTGYAGANVLTF. In DNA form, the CDR3 reads TGTGCCAGCAGTTACCCTCGAACAGGGTATGCTGGGGCCAACGTCCTGACTTTC.

This sequence joins TRBV5-6 and TRBJ2-2; maybe TRBD1 (6 bases). V was shortened by 3 bases and J by 5 bases, with 8 bases between the two germline ends. The CDR3 runs to 13 residues. Germline V gene sequence: CDR1 SGHDT, CDR2 YYEEEE. The CDR3 DNA reads TGTGCCAGCAGCTGGCAGGGGACCGGGGAGCTGTTTTTT. This codes for CASSWQGTGELFF.

V is TRBV20-1 and J is TRBJ1-2, with 10 bases fitting TRBD1. The V and J ends lost 5 bases and 8 bases, in that order; junction bases with no gene match: 11. This CDR3 has 14 amino acids. The V gene's germline CDR1 is DFQATT and CDR2 SNEGSKA (reference sequence). Here the CDR3 DNA reads TGCAGTGCTCTTCCTGGGGACAGGGGCGCGGGCTACACCTTC. Translated: CSALPGDRGAGYTF.

This rearrangement joins TRBV7-2 to TRBJ2-1, with 12 nucleotides matching TRBD2. Trimming cost V 1 base and J 7 bases; bases outside gene matches: 2. The CDR3 is 15 amino acids. The germline gives CDR1 SGHTA, CDR2 FQGNSA. The CDR3 DNA is TGTGCCAGCAGCTTAGACGGGACTAGCGGGAATGAGCAGTTCTTC. The encoded protein is CASSLDGTSGNEQFF. Filled out from reference TRBV7-2 and TRBJ2-1, the complete variable domain reads GAGVSQSPSNKVTEKGKDVELRCDPISGHTALYWYRQSLGQGLEFLIYFQGNSAPDKSGLPSDRFSAERTGGSVSTLTIQRTQQEDSAVYLCASSLDGTSGNEQFFGPGTRLTVL.

With regard to this clonotype: Being one base from a much bigger clone, this may be a read error. As DNA, the CDR3 is TGTGCCAGCACTCCTCGGGACCGAATCTATGACTACACCTTC. It is translated as CASTPRDRIYDYTF. This chain connects TRBV12-3 or TRBV12-4 to TRBJ1-2, with D possibly being TRBD1 (5 bases). The CDR3 is 14 residues long.

The rearrangement joins TRBV20-1 to TRBJ1-4; D is unresolved. This CDR3 has 16 amino acids. Germline lookup yields CDR1 DFQATT and CDR2 SNEGSKA (reference sequence). Trimming left V 3 bases short and J 0 bases short, with 14 bases between. The CDR3 reads CSASPFTASTNEKLFF. The CDR3 DNA follows: TGCAGTGCTAGCCCATTTACGGCGTCAACTAATGAAAAACTGTTTTTT.

V and J are TRBV9 and TRBJ2-1, with 8 positions matching TRBD1. The CDR3 is 15 amino acids. The trim removed 0 bases at V and 3 bases at J, leaving 2 bases unmatched. Germline values: CDR1 SGDLS, CDR2 YYNGEE. The CDR3 protein is CASSVAGTGYNEQFF. For the CDR3, the DNA is TGTGCCAGCAGCGTAGCTGGGACAGGCTACAATGAGCAGTTCTTC. Drawing the rest from reference TRBV9 and TRBJ2-1, the complete variable domain is DSGVTQTPKHLITATGQRVTLRCSPRSGDLSVYWYQQSLDQGLQFLIQYYNGEERAKGNILERFSAQQFPDLHSELNLSSLELGDSALYFCASSVAGTGYNEQFFGPGTRLTVL.

Here the CDR3 reads CSSRKLAGGADTQYF. The DNA of the CDR3 is TGCAGCTCCCGGAAACTAGCGGGGGGGGCAGATACGCAGTATTTT. The V call is TRBV29-1, the J call TRBJ2-3, with 13 positions matching TRBD2. The CDR3 runs 15 residues. V trimming: 8 bases; J trimming: 4 bases; junction bases outside the gene matches: 9. Germline CDR1 SQVTM, CDR2 ANQGSEA.

This chain connects TRBV5-6 to TRBJ2-5; possibly TRBD1 for D (7 bases). Germline values: CDR1 SGHDT, CDR2 YYEEEE. The ends were cut back, 3 bases at V and 4 bases at J, with 10 bases in the middle. The CDR3 totals 13 residues. The CDR3 reads CASSYQGGETQYF. The CDR3 DNA follows: TGTGCCAGCAGCTATCAGGGGGGAGAGACCCAGTACTTC.

The V call is TRBV6-2 or TRBV6-3, the J call TRBJ2-5; 8 bases are a match to TRBD2. The CDR3 extends over 17 amino acids. Germline values: CDR1 MNHEY, CDR2 SVGEGT. Germline trimming cut 4 bases from V and 3 bases from J; bases unmatched to any gene: 13. The CDR3 loop is CASSFSGATLAEETQYF. The CDR3 DNA reads TGTGCCAGCAGTTTTTCTGGCGCGACACTAGCGGAAGAGACCCAGTACTTC.

The chain uses TRBV3-1 and TRBJ2-1; 11 bases line up with TRBD1. The CDR3 is 12 residues long. Trimming cost V 3 bases and J 13 bases; bases outside gene matches: 2. Germline V gene data show CDR1 as LGHDT and CDR2 as YNNKEL (reference sequence). Here the CDR3 reads CASSQGTGGQFF. CDR3 DNA: TGTGCCAGCAGCCAGGGGACAGGGGGACAGTTCTTC.

The rearrangement links TRBV3-1 to TRBJ2-3, with TRBD2 matching 7 bases. This CDR3 has 15 residues. Unmatched junction bases numbered 3, after V lost 0 bases and J lost 3 bases. Germline V lookup: CDR1 LGHDT, CDR2 YNNKEL (reference sequence). CDR3 sequence reads: CASSQDAGVTDTQYF. The CDR3 DNA is TGTGCCAGCAGCCAAGACGCGGGAGTGACAGATACGCAGTATTTT.

This clonotype was counted between two and nine times. V and J are TRBV6-5 and TRBJ2-7, with 7 bases fitting TRBD1. The CDR3 length is 15 residues. Trimming at V came to 2 bases and at J to 4 bases, leaving 8 bases not matched to a gene. CDR1 is MNHEY and CDR2 is SVGAGI in the germline V gene. CDR3 in DNA: TGTGCCAGCAGTTACGCCCGAGGGGGCCTTTACGAGCAGTACTTC. Its protein is CASSYARGGLYEQYF.

This clonotype was seen ten or more times. V and J are TRBV20-1 and TRBJ2-1, with 15 bases matching TRBD2. The CDR3 extends over 15 amino acids. The germline CDR1 and CDR2 sequences are DFQATT and SNEGSKA (reference sequence). V lost 5 bases and J lost 7; bases outside the gene matches: 6. The CDR3 reads CSAHKGTSGRNEQFF. The CDR3 DNA is TGCAGTGCTCATAAAGGGACTAGCGGGAGGAATGAGCAGTTCTTC.

This clonotype was detected ten times or more. The chain carries TRBV6-2 or TRBV6-3 and TRBJ2-5; D gene uncertain. Germline V gene sequence: CDR1 MNHEY, CDR2 SVGEGT. The germline V and J ends were trimmed by 5 bases and 7 bases, with 17 bases remaining between them. The length of the CDR3 is 14 residues. Written as DNA, the CDR3 is TGTGCCAGCAGTCAAGGTTCAACAATCGGGACCCAGTACTTC. It is translated as CASSQGSTIGTQYF.

This clonotype appeared many times. The rearrangement links TRBV6-6 to TRBJ2-7; TRBD2 aligns across 7 bases. Germline V gives CDR1 MNHNY, CDR2 SVGAGI (reference sequence). This CDR3 spans 15 amino acids. V was pared by 5 bases and J by 0 bases, with 7 bases of the junction left unmatched. The CDR3 region has the DNA TGTGCCAGCAGTCTCCGGGGGGATAGCTCCTACGAGCAGTACTTC. The encoded protein is CASSLRGDSSYEQYF.